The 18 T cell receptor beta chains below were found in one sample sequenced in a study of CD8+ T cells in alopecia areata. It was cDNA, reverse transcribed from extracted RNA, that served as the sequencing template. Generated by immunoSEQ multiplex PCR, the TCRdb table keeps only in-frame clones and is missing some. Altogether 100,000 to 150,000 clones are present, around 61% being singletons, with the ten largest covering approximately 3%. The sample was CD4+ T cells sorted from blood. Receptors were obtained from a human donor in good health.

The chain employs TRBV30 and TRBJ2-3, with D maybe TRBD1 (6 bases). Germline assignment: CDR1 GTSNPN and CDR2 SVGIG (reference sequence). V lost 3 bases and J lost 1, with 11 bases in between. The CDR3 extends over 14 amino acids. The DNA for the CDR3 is TGTGCCTGGAGACGGGACACTGGCACAGATACGCAGTATTTT. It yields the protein CAWRRDTGTDTQYF.

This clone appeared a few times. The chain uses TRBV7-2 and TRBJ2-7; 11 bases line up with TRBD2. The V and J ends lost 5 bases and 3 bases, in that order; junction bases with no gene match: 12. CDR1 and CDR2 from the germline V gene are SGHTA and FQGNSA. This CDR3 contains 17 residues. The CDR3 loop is CASSRARLAGGNYEQYF. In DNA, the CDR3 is TGTGCCAGCAGCCGGGCCCGGCTAGCGGGGGGTAACTACGAGCAGTACTTC.

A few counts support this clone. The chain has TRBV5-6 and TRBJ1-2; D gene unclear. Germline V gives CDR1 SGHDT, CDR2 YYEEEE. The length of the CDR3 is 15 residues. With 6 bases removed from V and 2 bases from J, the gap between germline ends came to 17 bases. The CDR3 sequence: CASISISGMNYGYTF. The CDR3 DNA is TGTGCCAGCATCTCCATCTCCGGGATGAACTATGGCTACACCTTC.

The CDR3 loop is CASSPGDRAAFF. The CDR3 DNA reads as TGTGCCAGCTCACCAGGGGACAGGGCAGCTTTCTTT. The V call is TRBV18, the J call TRBJ1-1, with 9 bases that match TRBD1. The germline V gene encodes CDR1 KGHSH and CDR2 LQKENI. The CDR3 is 12 amino acids. Trimming took 2 bases from V and 10 from J; bases not matched to a gene: 2.

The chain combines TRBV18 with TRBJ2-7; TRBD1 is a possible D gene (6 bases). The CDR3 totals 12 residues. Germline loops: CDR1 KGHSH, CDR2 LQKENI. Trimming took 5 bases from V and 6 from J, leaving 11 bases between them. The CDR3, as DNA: TGTGCCAGCTCAAAACAGGGCGGCGAGCAGTACTTC. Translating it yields CASSKQGGEQYF.

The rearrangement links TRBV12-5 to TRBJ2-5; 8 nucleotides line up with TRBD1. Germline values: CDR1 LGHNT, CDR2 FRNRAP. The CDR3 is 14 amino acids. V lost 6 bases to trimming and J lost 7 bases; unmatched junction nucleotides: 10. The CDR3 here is CASGRTGLGGTQYF. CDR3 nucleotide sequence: TGTGCTAGTGGGCGGACAGGGTTGGGGGGGACCCAGTACTTC. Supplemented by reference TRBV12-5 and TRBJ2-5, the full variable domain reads DARVTQTPRHKVTEMGQEVTMRCQPILGHNTVFWYRQTMMQGLELLAYFRNRAPLDDSGMPKDRFSAEMPDATLATLKIQPSEPRDSAVYFCASGRTGLGGTQYFGPGTRLLVL.

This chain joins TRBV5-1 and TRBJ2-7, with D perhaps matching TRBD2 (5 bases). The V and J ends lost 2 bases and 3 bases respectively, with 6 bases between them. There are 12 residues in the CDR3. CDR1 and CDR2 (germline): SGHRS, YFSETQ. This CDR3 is CASSFGVYEQYF. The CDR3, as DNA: TGCGCCAGCAGCTTCGGGGTCTACGAGCAGTACTTC.

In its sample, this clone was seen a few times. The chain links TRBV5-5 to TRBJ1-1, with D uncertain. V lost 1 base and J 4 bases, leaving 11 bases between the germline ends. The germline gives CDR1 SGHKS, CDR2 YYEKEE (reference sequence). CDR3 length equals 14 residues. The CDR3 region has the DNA TGTGCCAGCAGCTTGTGGACTGGGAGCACTGAAGCTTTCTTT. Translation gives CASSLWTGSTEAFF.

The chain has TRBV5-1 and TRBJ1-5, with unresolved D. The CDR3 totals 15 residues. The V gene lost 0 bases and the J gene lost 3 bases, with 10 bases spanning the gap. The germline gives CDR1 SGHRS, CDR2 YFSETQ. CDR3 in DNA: TGCGCCAGCAGCTTGGAAGGCAGCCCCAATCAGCCCCAGCATTTT. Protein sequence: CASSLEGSPNQPQHF.

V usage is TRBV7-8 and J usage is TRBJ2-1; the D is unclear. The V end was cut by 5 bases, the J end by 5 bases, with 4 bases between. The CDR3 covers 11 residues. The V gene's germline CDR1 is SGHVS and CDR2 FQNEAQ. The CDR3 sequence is CASSEDNEQFF. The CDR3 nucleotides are TGTGCCAGCAGCGAGGACAATGAGCAGTTCTTC.

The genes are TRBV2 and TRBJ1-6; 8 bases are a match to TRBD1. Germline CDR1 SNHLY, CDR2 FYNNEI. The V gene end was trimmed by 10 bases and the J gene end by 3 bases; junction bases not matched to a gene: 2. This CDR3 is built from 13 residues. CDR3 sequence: CATTGGYNSPLHF. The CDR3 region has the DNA TGTGCCACCACAGGGGGCTATAATTCACCCCTCCACTTT.

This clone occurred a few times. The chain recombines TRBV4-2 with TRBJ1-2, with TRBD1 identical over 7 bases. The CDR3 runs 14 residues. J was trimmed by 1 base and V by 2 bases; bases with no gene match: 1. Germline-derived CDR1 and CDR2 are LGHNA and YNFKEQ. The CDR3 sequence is CASSQPGGNYGYTF. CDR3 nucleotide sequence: TGTGCCAGCAGCCAACCAGGGGGTAACTATGGCTACACCTTC.

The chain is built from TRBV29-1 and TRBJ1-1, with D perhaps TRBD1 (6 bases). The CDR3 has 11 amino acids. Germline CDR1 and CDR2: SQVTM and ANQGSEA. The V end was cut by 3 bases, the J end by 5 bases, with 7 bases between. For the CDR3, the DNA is TGCAGCGTTGAGGACAGAACTGAAGCTTTCTTT. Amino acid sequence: CSVEDRTEAFF.

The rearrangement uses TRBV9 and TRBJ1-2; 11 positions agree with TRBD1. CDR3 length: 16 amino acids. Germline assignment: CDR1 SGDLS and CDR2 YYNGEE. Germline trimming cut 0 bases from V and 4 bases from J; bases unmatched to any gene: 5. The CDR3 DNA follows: TGTGCCAGCAGCGTAGGTTGGGACAGGGGGACCTATGGCTACACCTTC. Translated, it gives CASSVGWDRGTYGYTF.

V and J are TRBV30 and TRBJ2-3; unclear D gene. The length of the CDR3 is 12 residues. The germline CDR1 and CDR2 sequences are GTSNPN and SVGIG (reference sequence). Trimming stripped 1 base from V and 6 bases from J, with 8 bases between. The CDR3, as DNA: TGTGCCTGGAGTGCCGGCCGGGATACGCAGTATTTT. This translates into CAWSAGRDTQYF.

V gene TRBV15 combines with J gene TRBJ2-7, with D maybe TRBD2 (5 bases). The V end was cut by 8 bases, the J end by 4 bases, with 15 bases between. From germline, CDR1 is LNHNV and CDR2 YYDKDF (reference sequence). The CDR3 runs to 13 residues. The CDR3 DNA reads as TGTGCCACCGGATCCGGGGTTTCTTACGAGCAGTACTTC. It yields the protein CATGSGVSYEQYF.

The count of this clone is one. The CDR3 here is CASSLSGQPQHF. Written as DNA, the CDR3 is TGCGCCAGCAGCTTGTCCGGGCAGCCCCAGCATTTT. The rearrangement joins TRBV5-1 to TRBJ1-5; D gene unclear. V was shortened by 1 base and J by 7 bases, with 6 bases between the two germline ends. Germline CDR1 is SGHRS and CDR2 is YFSETQ. The CDR3 consists of 12 residues. Full variable domain (outside the CDR3, taken from reference TRBV5-1 and TRBJ1-5): KAGVTQTPRYLIKTRGQQVTLSCSPISGHRSVSWYQQTPGQGLQFLFEYFSETQRNKGNFPGRFSGRQFSNSRSEMNVSTLELGDSALYLCASSLSGQPQHFGDGTRLSIL.

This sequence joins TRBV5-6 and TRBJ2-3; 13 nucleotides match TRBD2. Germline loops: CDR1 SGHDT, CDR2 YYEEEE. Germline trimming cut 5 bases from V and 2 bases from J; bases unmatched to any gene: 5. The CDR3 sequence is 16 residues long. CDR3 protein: CASSRTSGGPTDTQYF. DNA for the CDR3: TGTGCCAGCAGTAGGACTAGCGGGGGCCCCACAGATACGCAGTATTTT.